These 18 T cell receptor beta chains originate from one sample sequenced in a study of spatial heterogeneity in lung cancer. MiXCR, run by TCRdb on the 5' RACE reads, gives a single entry per CDR3 protein. The top ten clones hold about 40% of a sample with tens of thousands of distinct CDR3 sequences, over 6.5% of them seen once. Time point in this sample: sample taken at primary tumor resection. The material sequenced was PBMCs, taken at surgery. All receptors derive from a female donor with early-stage non-small cell lung cancer.

This chain links TRBV11-2 with TRBJ2-1; 9 bases are a match to TRBD2. There are 17 residues in the CDR3. V was pared by 5 bases and J by 10 bases, with 18 bases of the junction left unmatched. Germline assignment: CDR1 SGHAT and CDR2 FQNNGV. CDR3 amino acids: CASSKWGSGGQGNEQFF. CDR3 bases: TGTGCCAGCAGCAAATGGGGTAGCGGGGGCCAGGGTAACGAGCAGTTCTTC.

This clonotype was counted only a few times. This rearrangement joins TRBV7-9 to TRBJ1-1; no clear D. The CDR3 runs 16 residues. Trimming took off 3 bases at V and 1 base at J, with 15 bases between the two ends. Germline CDR1 is SEHNR and CDR2 is FQNEAQ (reference sequence). CDR3 region: CASSFLVRVSNTEAFF. CDR3 nucleotides: TGTGCCAGCAGCTTCCTGGTCAGAGTTTCGAACACTGAAGCTTTCTTT.

This clonotype was observed many times. V usage is TRBV5-1 and J usage is TRBJ1-3; D may be TRBD1 (5 bases). This CDR3 has 13 residues. Germline values: CDR1 SGHRS, CDR2 YFSETQ. Trimming shortened V by 4 bases and J by 8 bases, and 13 bases separated the two germline ends. As DNA, the CDR3 is TGCGCCAGCAGCCCGGACGGGGGAGACACCATATATTTT. This encodes CASSPDGGDTIYF.

The chain carries TRBV28 and TRBJ2-7, with D possibly matching TRBD2 (5 bases). The germline CDR1 and CDR2 sequences are MDHEN and SYDVKM. The CDR3 has 13 residues. Trimming left V 6 bases short and J 2 bases short, with 11 bases between. The CDR3 bases are TGTGCCAGCAGAGGAGGAGCAGCCTACGAGCAGTACTTC. Protein sequence: CASRGGAAYEQYF.

The sample holds many counts of this clonotype. The chain uses TRBV7-2 and TRBJ2-5; D not certain. Trimming left V 4 bases short and J 7 bases short, with 7 bases between. Germline V CDR1 and CDR2: SGHTA, FQGNSA. This CDR3 contains 11 residues. CDR3 protein: CASSSTLTQYF. As DNA, the CDR3 is TGTGCCAGCAGCTCCACCCTGACCCAGTACTTC.

At least ten counts were recorded for this clonotype. The J gene is TRBJ1-4, the V gene TRBV7-3; D gene unclear. Germline lookup yields CDR1 SGHTA and CDR2 FQGTGA. This CDR3 has 11 residues. Trimming cost V 4 bases and J 10 bases, with 7 bases left between them. The CDR3 reads CASSSGGKLFF. CDR3 in DNA: TGTGCCAGCAGCTCCGGCGGAAAACTGTTTTTT.

This clonotype was seen ten or more times. V is TRBV5-1 and J is TRBJ2-3; no definite D call. The length of the CDR3 is 14 residues. The germline gives CDR1 SGHRS, CDR2 YFSETQ. V was trimmed by 2 bases and J by 5 bases, leaving 12 bases between them. The CDR3 reads CASSLSSSGDTQYF. The CDR3 DNA reads as TGCGCCAGCAGCTTAAGCTCCTCGGGAGATACGCAGTATTTT.

In its sample, this clonotype was seen a few times. V is TRBV7-2 and J is TRBJ2-5; perhaps D is TRBD1 or TRBD2 (5 bases each). The V gene lost 2 bases and the J gene lost 0 bases, with 13 bases spanning the gap. The CDR3 consists of 16 residues. In germline, CDR1 is SGHTA, CDR2 FQGNSA. The CDR3 DNA reads TGTGCCAGCAGCTTAAGGGGAGCCCTCGACCAAGAGACCCAGTACTTC. It yields the protein CASSLRGALDQETQYF.

There are a few counts of this clonotype. The rearrangement links TRBV7-2 to TRBJ2-3; 10 bases line up with TRBD1. Losses at the gene ends were 3 bases for V and 4 bases for J; bases not matched to a gene: 7. The length of the CDR3 is 16 residues. Germline CDR1 is SGHTA and CDR2 is FQGNSA. The DNA of the CDR3 is TGTGCCAGCAGCTTCCCGGGACAGGGGAAGGCAGATACGCAGTATTTT. This codes for CASSFPGQGKADTQYF.

This clonotype was observed many times. V is TRBV12-3 or TRBV12-4 and J is TRBJ2-2; a weak D match, TRBD1 (6 bases). This CDR3 has 15 amino acids. The germline V and J ends were trimmed by 3 bases and 6 bases, with 14 bases remaining between them. The CDR3 spells CASSFTGKTPGELFF. Here the CDR3 DNA reads TGTGCCAGCAGTTTTACAGGGAAGACTCCCGGGGAGCTGTTTTTT.

This clonotype is labeled as medium-sized. This chain joins TRBV6-5 and TRBJ1-1; 7 bases match TRBD1. The J segment lost 5 bases and the V segment lost 0 bases, leaving 3 bases of the junction unmatched. Germline V lookup: CDR1 MNHEY, CDR2 SVGAGI. The CDR3 sequence is 14 residues long. The CDR3 DNA reads as TGTGCCAGCAGTTACTCAAAGGGGGCAACTGAAGCTTTCTTT. This gives the protein CASSYSKGATEAFF.

This clonotype has ten or more counts. This chain links TRBV24-1 with TRBJ2-5, with 7 bases aligning to TRBD2. V was clipped by 2 bases and J by 4 bases; unmatched bases: 3. Looked up from germline, CDR1 is KGHDR and CDR2 is SFDVKD. CDR3 size: 14 residues. CDR3 in amino acids: CATSDSGLGETQYF. CDR3 sequence (DNA): TGTGCCACCAGTGATTCAGGACTAGGAGAGACCCAGTACTTC.

This clonotype was seen many times. CDR3 residues: CASSAAGQFTDTQYF. The CDR3 bases are TGTGCCAGCAGCGCCGCCGGACAGTTCACAGATACGCAGTATTTT. J is TRBJ2-3 and V is TRBV9, with a weak D call TRBD1 (6 bases). Germline V gene sequence: CDR1 SGDLS, CDR2 YYNGEE. The CDR3 is 15 amino acids. Trimming shortened V by 3 bases and J by 2 bases, and 13 bases separated the two germline ends.

The table lists this clonotype with a few counts. The V call is TRBV18, the J call TRBJ1-4; weak D call: TRBD1 (5 bases). Trimming took off 6 bases at V and 4 bases at J, with 9 bases between the two ends. The CDR3 is made up of 13 amino acids. CDR1 and CDR2 from the germline V gene are KGHSH and LQKENI. DNA for the CDR3: TGTGCCAGCTCCAGGGCAGATAATGAAAAACTGTTTTTT. This encodes CASSRADNEKLFF.

This clonotype has a count of ten or more. V and J are TRBV7-2 and TRBJ2-3; 16 nucleotides match TRBD2. Losses at the gene ends were 6 bases for V and 7 bases for J; bases not matched to a gene: 13. This CDR3 has 18 residues. Per the germline V gene, CDR1 is SGHTA and CDR2 is FQGNSA. The CDR3 sequence is CASRPGTSGGAGLYTQYF. The DNA for the CDR3 is TGTGCCAGCAGACCCGGGACTAGCGGGGGGGCCGGACTATATACGCAGTATTTT.

This clonotype was detected ten times or more. This chain links TRBV12-3 or TRBV12-4 with TRBJ2-5, with TRBD2 matching over 10 bases. V lost 7 bases, J lost 5 bases, and 10 bases stayed unmatched. The CDR3 spans 15 residues. This chain's CDR3 is CASKSGTSVIETQYF. The CDR3, as DNA: TGTGCCAGCAAGTCCGGGACTAGCGTTATCGAGACCCAGTACTTC.

A few counts support this clonotype. The chain links TRBV20-1 to TRBJ2-7, with D possibly being TRBD2 (7 bases). Per the germline V gene, CDR1 is DFQATT and CDR2 is SNEGSKA (reference sequence). The CDR3 is made up of 13 amino acids. V was trimmed by 8 bases and J by 6 bases, leaving 20 bases between them. CDR3 sequence (DNA): TGCAGTTCGACCCCGGCGGGGGCCGGCGAGCAGTACTTC. Translated: CSSTPAGAGEQYF.

This clonotype has just a few counts. The rearrangement joins TRBV6-1 to TRBJ2-1; 9 positions agree with TRBD2. Germline CDR1 and CDR2: MNHNS and SASEGT. V lost 6 bases to trimming and J lost 6 bases; unmatched junction nucleotides: 9. The CDR3 sequence is 15 residues long. The CDR3 here is CASRSGSGGINEQFF. The CDR3 nucleotides read TGTGCCAGCAGGTCGGGGAGCGGGGGGATCAATGAGCAGTTCTTC.